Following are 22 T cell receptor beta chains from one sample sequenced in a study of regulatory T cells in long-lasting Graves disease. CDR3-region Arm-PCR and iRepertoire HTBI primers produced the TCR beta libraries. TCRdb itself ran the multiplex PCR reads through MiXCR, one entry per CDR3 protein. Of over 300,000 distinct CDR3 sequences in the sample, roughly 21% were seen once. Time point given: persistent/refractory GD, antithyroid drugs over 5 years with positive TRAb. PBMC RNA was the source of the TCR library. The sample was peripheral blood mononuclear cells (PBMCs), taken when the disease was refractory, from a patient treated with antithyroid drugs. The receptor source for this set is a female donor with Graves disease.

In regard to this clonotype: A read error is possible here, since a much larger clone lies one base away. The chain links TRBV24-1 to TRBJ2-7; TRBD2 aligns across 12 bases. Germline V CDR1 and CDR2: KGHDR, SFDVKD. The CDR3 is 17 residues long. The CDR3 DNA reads TGTGCCACCAGTGATTCCGCTAGCGGGAGGGCCTTCTACGGGCAGTACTTC. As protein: CATSDSASGRAFYGQYF.

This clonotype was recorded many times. The CDR3 DNA reads as TGTGCCAGCAGTTACTCACAGGGTGGGGGGCCTGGCTACACCTTC. It is translated as CASSYSQGGGPGYTF. The chain combines TRBV6-5 with TRBJ1-2; TRBD1 is a possible D gene (6 bases). CDR1 MNHEY and CDR2 SVGAGI come from the germline V gene. Trimming left V 0 bases short and J 7 bases short, with 15 bases between. The CDR3 covers 15 residues.

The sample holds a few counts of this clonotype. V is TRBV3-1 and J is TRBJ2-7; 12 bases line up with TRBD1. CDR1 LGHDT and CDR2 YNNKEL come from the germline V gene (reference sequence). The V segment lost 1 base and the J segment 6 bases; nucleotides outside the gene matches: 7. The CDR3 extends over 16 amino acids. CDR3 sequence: CASSQAMGQGAFEQYF. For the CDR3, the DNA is TGTGCCAGCAGCCAAGCGATGGGACAGGGGGCGTTCGAGCAGTACTTC.

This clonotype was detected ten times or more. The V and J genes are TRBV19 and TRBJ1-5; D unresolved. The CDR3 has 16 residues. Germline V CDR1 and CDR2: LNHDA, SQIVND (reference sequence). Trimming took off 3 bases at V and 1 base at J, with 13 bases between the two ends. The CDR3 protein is CASSIPSTLSNQPQHF. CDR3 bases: TGTGCCAGTAGTATCCCCTCGACGCTGAGCAATCAGCCCCAGCATTTT.

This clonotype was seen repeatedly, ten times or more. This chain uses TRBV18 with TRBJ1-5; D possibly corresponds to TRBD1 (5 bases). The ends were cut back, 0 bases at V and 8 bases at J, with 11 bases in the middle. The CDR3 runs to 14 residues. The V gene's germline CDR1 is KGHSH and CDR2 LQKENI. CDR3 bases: TGTGCCAGCTCACCACCTTCAGGGTTGGAGCCCCAGCATTTT. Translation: CASSPPSGLEPQHF.

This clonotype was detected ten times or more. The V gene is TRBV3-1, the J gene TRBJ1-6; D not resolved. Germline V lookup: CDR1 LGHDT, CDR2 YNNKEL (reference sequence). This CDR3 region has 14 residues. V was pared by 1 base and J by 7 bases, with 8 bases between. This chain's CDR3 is CASSQVARNSPLHF. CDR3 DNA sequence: TGTGCCAGCAGCCAAGTCGCAAGGAATTCACCCCTCCACTTT.

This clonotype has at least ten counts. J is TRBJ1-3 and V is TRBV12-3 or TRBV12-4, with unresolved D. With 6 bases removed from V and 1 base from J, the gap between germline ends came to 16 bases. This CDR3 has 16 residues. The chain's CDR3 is CASSPYRIRSGNTIYF. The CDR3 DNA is TGTGCCAGCAGCCCGTACCGAATTAGGTCTGGAAACACCATATATTTT.

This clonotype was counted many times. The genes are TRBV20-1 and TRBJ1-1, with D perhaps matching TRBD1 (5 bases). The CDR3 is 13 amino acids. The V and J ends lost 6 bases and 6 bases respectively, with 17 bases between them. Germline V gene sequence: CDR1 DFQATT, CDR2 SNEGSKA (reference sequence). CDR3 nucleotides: TGCAGTGCCGTTCGGGGGGGGTCCGCTGAAGCTTTCTTT. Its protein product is CSAVRGGSAEAFF.

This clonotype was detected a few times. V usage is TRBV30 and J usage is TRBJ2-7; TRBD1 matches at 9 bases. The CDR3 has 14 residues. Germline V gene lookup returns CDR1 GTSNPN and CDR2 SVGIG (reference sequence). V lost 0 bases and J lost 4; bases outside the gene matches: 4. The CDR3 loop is CAWSVQGARYEQYF. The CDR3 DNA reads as TGTGCCTGGAGTGTACAGGGGGCGCGGTACGAGCAGTACTTC.

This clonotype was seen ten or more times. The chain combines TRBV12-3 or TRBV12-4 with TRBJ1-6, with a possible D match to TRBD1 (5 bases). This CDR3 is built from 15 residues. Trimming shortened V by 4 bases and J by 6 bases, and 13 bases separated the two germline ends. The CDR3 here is CASSSGTAGNSPLHF. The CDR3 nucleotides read TGTGCCAGCAGTTCCGGGACCGCTGGTAATTCACCCCTCCACTTT.

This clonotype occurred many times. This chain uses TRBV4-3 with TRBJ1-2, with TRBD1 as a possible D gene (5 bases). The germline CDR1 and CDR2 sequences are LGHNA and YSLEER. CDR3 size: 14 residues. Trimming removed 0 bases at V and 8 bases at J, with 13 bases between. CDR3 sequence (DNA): TGCGCCAGCAGCCAAGACGGGGGATTGCTAGGCTACACCTTC. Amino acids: CASSQDGGLLGYTF.

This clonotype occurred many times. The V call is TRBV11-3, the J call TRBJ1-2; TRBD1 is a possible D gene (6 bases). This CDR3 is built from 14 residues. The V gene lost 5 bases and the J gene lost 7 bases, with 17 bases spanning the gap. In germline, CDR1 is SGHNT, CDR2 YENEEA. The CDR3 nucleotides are TGTGCCAGCAGCGCAAGGACAGAAAGGAGTGGCTACACCTTC. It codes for CASSARTERSGYTF.

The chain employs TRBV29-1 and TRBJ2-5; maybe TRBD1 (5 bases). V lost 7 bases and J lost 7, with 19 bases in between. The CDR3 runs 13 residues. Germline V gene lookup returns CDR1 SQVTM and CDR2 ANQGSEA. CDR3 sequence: CSGEVQGSRTQYF. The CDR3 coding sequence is TGCAGCGGCGAGGTTCAGGGTTCGCGGACCCAGTACTTC.

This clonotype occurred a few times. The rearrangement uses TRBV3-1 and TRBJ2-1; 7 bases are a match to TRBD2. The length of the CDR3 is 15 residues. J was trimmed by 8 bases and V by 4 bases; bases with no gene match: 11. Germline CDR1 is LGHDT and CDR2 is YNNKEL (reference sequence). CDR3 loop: CASSPRSIRGDEQFF. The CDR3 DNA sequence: TGTGCCAGCAGCCCGAGGTCAATCCGGGGGGATGAGCAGTTCTTC.

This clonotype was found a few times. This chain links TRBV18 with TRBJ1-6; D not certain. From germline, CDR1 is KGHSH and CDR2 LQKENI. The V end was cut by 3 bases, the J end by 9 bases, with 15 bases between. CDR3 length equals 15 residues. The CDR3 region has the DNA TGTGCCAGCTCACCGGGGTTGCAGGACGGTTCACCCCTCCACTTT. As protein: CASSPGLQDGSPLHF.

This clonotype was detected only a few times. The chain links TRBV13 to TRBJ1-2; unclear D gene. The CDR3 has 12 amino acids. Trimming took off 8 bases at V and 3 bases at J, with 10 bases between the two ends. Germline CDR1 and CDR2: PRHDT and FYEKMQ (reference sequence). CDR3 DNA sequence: TGTGCCAGCGCGGGCAGACACTATGGCTACACCTTC. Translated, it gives CASAGRHYGYTF.

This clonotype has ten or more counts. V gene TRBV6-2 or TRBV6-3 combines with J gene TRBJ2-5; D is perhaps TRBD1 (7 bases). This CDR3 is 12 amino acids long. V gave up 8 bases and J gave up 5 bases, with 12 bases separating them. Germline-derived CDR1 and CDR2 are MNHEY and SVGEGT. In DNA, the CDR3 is TGTGCCAGCCAGGGGGAGGTGGAGACCCAGTACTTC. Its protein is CASQGEVETQYF.

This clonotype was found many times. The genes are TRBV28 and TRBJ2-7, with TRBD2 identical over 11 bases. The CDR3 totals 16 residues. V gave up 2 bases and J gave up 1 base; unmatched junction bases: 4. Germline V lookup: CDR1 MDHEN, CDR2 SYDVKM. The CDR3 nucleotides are TGTGCCAGCAGTTTAACCCTAGCGGGAGGATCCTACGAGCAGTACTTC. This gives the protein CASSLTLAGGSYEQYF. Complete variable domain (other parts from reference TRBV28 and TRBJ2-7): DVKVTQSSRYLVKRTGEKVFLECVQDMDHENMFWYRQDPGLGLRLIYFSYDVKMKEKGDIPEGYSVSREKKERFSLILESASTNQTSMYLCASSLTLAGGSYEQYFGPGTRLTVT.

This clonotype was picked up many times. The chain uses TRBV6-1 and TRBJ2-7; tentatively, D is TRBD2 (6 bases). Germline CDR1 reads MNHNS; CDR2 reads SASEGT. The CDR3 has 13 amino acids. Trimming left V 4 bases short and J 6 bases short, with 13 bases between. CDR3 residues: CASSGAFGGEQYF. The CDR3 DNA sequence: TGTGCCAGCAGTGGGGCCTTCGGGGGCGAGCAGTACTTC.

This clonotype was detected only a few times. The CDR3: CAISQEEDQPQHF. In DNA, the CDR3 is TGTGCCATCAGCCAAGAGGAGGACCAGCCCCAGCATTTT. The gene calls are TRBV10-3 and TRBJ1-5; no reliable D call. The germline V gene encodes CDR1 ENHRY and CDR2 SYGVKD. This CDR3 contains 13 residues. Trimming took off 6 bases at V and 7 bases at J, with 13 bases between the two ends.

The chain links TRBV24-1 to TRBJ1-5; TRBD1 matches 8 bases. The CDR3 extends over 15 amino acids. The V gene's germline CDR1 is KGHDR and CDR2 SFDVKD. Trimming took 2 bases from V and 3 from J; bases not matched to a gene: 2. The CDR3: CATSDSTGDNQPQHF. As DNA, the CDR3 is TGTGCCACCAGTGATTCGACAGGGGACAATCAGCCCCAGCATTTT.

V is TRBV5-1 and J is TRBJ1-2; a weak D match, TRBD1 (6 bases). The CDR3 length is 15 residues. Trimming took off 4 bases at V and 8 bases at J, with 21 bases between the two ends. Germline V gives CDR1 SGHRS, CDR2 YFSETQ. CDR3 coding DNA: TGCGCCAGCAGCCCAGACGTAGGGCAGGGGAGCGGCTACACCTTC. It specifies CASSPDVGQGSGYTF.